This TCR beta chain is from a study of T-cell memory formation after mild COVID-19. General study results and limits: Contracting clones localized mainly to CM and EM when CD4+ and mainly to EMRA when CD8+. Contracting clones from day 15 to 85 showed balanced CD4/CD8; later expanders favored CD4+.

TCRdb independently ran MiXCR on the 5' RACE reads; one entry per CDR3 protein. The sample has approximately 450,000 distinct CDR3 sequences, over 15% seen once; the top ten hold 9% to 15%. In the case of this clonotype: The antigen is unknown.

V lost 6 bases and J 7 bases, leaving 22 bases between the germline ends. The CDR3 totals 16 residues. The germline V gene encodes CDR1 MNHNS and CDR2 SASEGT. The receptor's source is an adult woman who had mild COVID-19 (a few samples of this study predate the infection). Cell type and time point are not known. Source material: PBMCs or a T cell subset sorted from them (not recorded which). This chain joins TRBV6-1 and TRBJ2-1; weak D call: TRBD2 (6 bases). Written as DNA, the CDR3 is TGTGCCAGCAGGGAGGGAGAGATCCCCAGGTGGAATGAGCAGTTCTTC. Residues: CASREGEIPRWNEQFF.